A single sample is the source of the 10 T cell receptor beta chains below, sequenced in a study of blood T cell repertoires in COVID-19. Data came from immunoSEQ multiplex PCR; TCRdb stores just in-frame clones and leaves some out. The sample has 90,000 to 120,000 clones; 82% are singletons. Sequenced material: peripheral blood. Receptor source: a man between 60 and 75 years old with acute or convalescent COVID-19.

CDR3 DNA sequence: TGTGCCACCAGCAGAGATGTAGGGGTCACGGGTTTGGAGCAGTACTTC. This gives the protein CATSRDVGVTGLEQYF. This chain connects TRBV15 to TRBJ2-7; D perhaps matches TRBD1 (5 bases). Trimming removed 0 bases from V and 7 bases from J, with 19 bases in between. CDR3 length: 16 amino acids. In germline, CDR1 is LNHNV, CDR2 YYDKDF (reference sequence).

J is TRBJ2-1 and V is TRBV19, with D maybe TRBD2 (5 bases). CDR1 is LNHDA and CDR2 is SQIVND in the germline V gene (reference sequence). V was shortened by 9 bases and J by 8 bases, with 17 bases between the two germline ends. The CDR3 runs 13 residues. CDR3 sequence: CASLARGPDEQFF. In DNA form, the CDR3 reads TGTGCCAGCTTGGCGCGAGGGCCAGATGAGCAGTTCTTC.

The genes are TRBV6-5 and TRBJ2-3, with 11 bases that match TRBD2. Trimming at V came to 4 bases and at J to 6 bases, leaving 9 bases not matched to a gene. CDR1 and CDR2 from the germline V gene are MNHEY and SVGAGI. There are 16 residues in the CDR3. The CDR3 DNA reads TGTGCCAGCAGTTCTATTCTAGCGGGAGGTGTGGATACGCAGTATTTT. Translated, it gives CASSSILAGGVDTQYF.

J is TRBJ1-4 and V is TRBV7-2; D perhaps matches TRBD1 (6 bases). CDR1 SGHTA and CDR2 FQGNSA come from the germline V gene. Trimming removed 1 base from V and 0 bases from J, with 9 bases in between. CDR3 length: 16 amino acids. The CDR3 loop is CASSLGTASTNEKLFF. CDR3 sequence (DNA): TGTGCCAGCAGCTTAGGGACAGCCTCAACTAATGAAAAACTGTTTTTT. Together with reference TRBV7-2 and TRBJ1-4, the CDR3 gives the full variable domain: GAGVSQSPSNKVTEKGKDVELRCDPISGHTALYWYRQSLGQGLEFLIYFQGNSAPDKSGLPSDRFSAERTGGSVSTLTIQRTQQEDSAVYLCASSLGTASTNEKLFFGSGTQLSVL.

In its sample, this clone was seen a few times. The V gene is TRBV18, the J gene TRBJ2-7; 11 bases are shared with TRBD2. The V gene end was trimmed by 0 bases and the J gene end by 3 bases; junction bases not matched to a gene: 7. This CDR3 spans 17 amino acids. Germline CDR1 and CDR2: KGHSH and LQKENI. In DNA, the CDR3 is TGTGCCAGCTCACCACCATCCACTAGCGGGAGAAACTACGAGCAGTACTTC. This gives the protein CASSPPSTSGRNYEQYF.

The chain uses TRBV6-5 and TRBJ1-2, with 11 nucleotides matching TRBD1. V dropped 4 bases and J dropped 8; count of bases not matched to a gene: 9. Germline loops: CDR1 MNHEY, CDR2 SVGAGI. The CDR3 contains 15 residues. CDR3 DNA sequence: TGTGCCAGCAGTTCAAATGGACAGGGGGCTAGAGGCTACACCTTC. Translated: CASSSNGQGARGYTF.

The genes are TRBV3-1 (or the pseudogene TRBV3-2) and TRBJ1-5; D is undetermined. Germline V CDR1 and CDR2: LGHDT, YNNKEL (reference sequence). Trimming removed 2 bases at V and 9 bases at J, with 8 bases between. The CDR3 runs to 12 residues. The CDR3 is CASSQTLGPQHF. DNA for the CDR3: TGTGCCAGCAGCCAAACCCTAGGGCCCCAGCATTTT.

This clone showed up just once. The V gene is TRBV20-1, the J gene TRBJ2-7; TRBD1 matches 8 bases. The germline V gene has CDR1 DFQATT and CDR2 SNEGSKA (reference sequence). Germline trimming cut 3 bases from V and 0 bases from J; bases unmatched to any gene: 7. CDR3 length: 15 residues. CDR3 coding DNA: TGCAGTGCTAGTGGGCCGGGACAGGACTCCTACGAGCAGTACTTC. Translating gives CSASGPGQDSYEQYF.

CDR3 in DNA: TGTGCCAGCAGCCCCCTTTTGGGAGCCCCAGAGACCCAGTACTTC. It translates to CASSPLLGAPETQYF. The rearrangement links TRBV7-9 to TRBJ2-5; D possibly corresponds to TRBD2 (5 bases). The V end lost 5 bases, the J end lost 4 bases, and 17 bases lay between the germline ends. The germline CDR1 and CDR2 sequences are SEHNR and FQNEAQ (reference sequence). The CDR3 runs to 15 residues.

J is TRBJ1-5 and V is TRBV30; no reliable D call. This CDR3 has 14 amino acids. Deletions cut 5 bases from V and 2 bases from J, with 13 bases between. CDR1 is GTSNPN, CDR2 SVGIG, per germline (reference sequence). The CDR3 DNA reads as TGTGCCTGGGGTAGAGATATTGGCAATCAGCCCCAGCATTTT. This gives the protein CAWGRDIGNQPQHF. The complete variable domain, with remaining parts taken from reference TRBV30 and TRBJ1-5, reads SQTIHQWPATLVQPVGSPLSLECTVEGTSNPNLYWYRQAAGRGLQLLFYSVGIGQISSEVPQNLSASRPQDRQFILSSKKLLLSDSGFYLCAWGRDIGNQPQHFGDGTRLSIL.